Listed here are 25 T cell receptor beta chains from one sample, sequenced in a study of beta chain features in type 1 diabetes. Expressed TCRB transcripts were sequenced because the entire RNA isolate underwent reverse transcription. Assay used: immunoSEQ multiplex PCR; TCRdb lists only in-frame clones, some missing. The data show under 450,000 clones, 11% to 15% seen once. Sequencing input: naive CD4+ T cells from blood. These TCRs come from a man younger than 40 in good health.

This clone has only a few counts. The V call is TRBV23-1, the J call TRBJ2-7; D is possibly TRBD1 (5 bases). Being an ORF, TRBV23-1 has a function that is uncertain. V lost 9 bases and J lost 5, with 11 bases in between. This CDR3 is built from 11 residues. The DNA for the CDR3 is TGCGCCAGTAACAGGAAGGACGAGCAGTACTTC. Its translation is CASNRKDEQYF.

This clone was counted a single time. The DNA for the CDR3 is TGTGCCACCAGCAGAGATCCTGGGACACAACAGTTCTTC. As protein: CATSRDPGTQQFF. The chain carries TRBV15 and TRBJ2-1, with D possibly being TRBD1 (6 bases). The CDR3 runs to 13 residues. Germline values: CDR1 LNHNV, CDR2 YYDKDF (reference sequence). V lost 0 bases to trimming and J lost 13 bases, with 13 bases between them.

This clone was counted a few times. The chain combines TRBV6-1 with TRBJ2-3; 7 bases map to TRBD2. The germline V gene encodes CDR1 MNHNS and CDR2 SASEGT. This CDR3 comprises 13 residues. The V and J ends lost 8 bases and 1 base, in that order; junction bases with no gene match: 3. CDR3 residues: CASYRGGTDTQYF. In DNA, the CDR3 is TGTGCCAGCTACCGGGGGGGCACAGATACGCAGTATTTT.

V and J are TRBV30 and TRBJ2-7; 7 bases are shared with TRBD2. Germline V gene data show CDR1 as GTSNPN and CDR2 as SVGIG (reference sequence). The CDR3 consists of 13 residues. V dropped 3 bases and J dropped 3; count of bases not matched to a gene: 5. The CDR3 sequence: CAWSSGGSYEQYV. The CDR3 DNA reads as TGTGCCTGGAGCTCGGGCGGGAGCTACGAGCAGTACGTC.

The chain recombines TRBV27 with TRBJ1-2, with D perhaps TRBD1 (5 bases). With 2 bases removed from V and 5 bases from J, the gap between germline ends came to 9 bases. CDR3 length: 13 amino acids. The germline CDR1 and CDR2 sequences are MNHEY and SMNVEV (reference sequence). The CDR3 loop is CASSLQGVYGYTF. CDR3 nucleotide sequence: TGTGCCAGCAGTTTACAGGGAGTTTATGGCTACACCTTC.

This clone was seen a handful of times. The chain has TRBV4-3 and TRBJ1-6; TRBD1 agrees at 9 bases. There are 16 residues in the CDR3. Looked up from germline, CDR1 is LGHNA and CDR2 is YSLEER. J lost 9 bases, V lost 0 bases, and 6 bases had no gene match. CDR3 loop: CASSQDSRQGGSPLHF. Written as DNA, the CDR3 is TGCGCCAGCAGCCAAGATTCTCGACAGGGGGGTTCACCCCTCCACTTT.

The genes are TRBV30 and TRBJ1-5; unclear D gene. V shed 4 bases and J shed 0 bases, with 13 bases lying between them. Germline V gives CDR1 GTSNPN, CDR2 SVGIG (reference sequence). CDR3 length equals 15 residues. CDR3 sequence: CAWTTSSYSNQPQHF. As DNA, the CDR3 is TGTGCCTGGACTACCTCCTCTTATAGCAATCAGCCCCAGCATTTT.

In its sample, this clone was seen a few times. V usage is TRBV2 and J usage is TRBJ1-1; D unclear. CDR1 and CDR2 from the germline V gene are SNHLY and FYNNEI. V shed 4 bases and J shed 0 bases, with 9 bases lying between them. The length of the CDR3 is 14 residues. The CDR3 nucleotides are TGTGCCAGCAGTGGGGCCCGTCTGAACACTGAAGCTTTCTTT. The encoded protein is CASSGARLNTEAFF.

The chain combines TRBV9 with TRBJ2-3; D perhaps matches TRBD1 (7 bases). Trimming took 3 bases from V and 0 from J, leaving 11 bases between them. There are 15 residues in the CDR3. In germline, CDR1 is SGDLS, CDR2 YYNGEE. Here the CDR3 DNA reads TGTGCCAGCAGCGAACAGGGGACTAGCACAGATACGCAGTATTTT. Its translation: CASSEQGTSTDTQYF.

There are a few counts of this clone. The V and J genes are TRBV11-2 and TRBJ2-3, with 10 positions matching TRBD2. The germline V gene encodes CDR1 SGHAT and CDR2 FQNNGV. V was clipped by 4 bases and J by 1 base; unmatched bases: 2. CDR3 length: 15 residues. In DNA, the CDR3 is TGTGCCAGCAGCTCGAGCGGGAGGGGCACAGATACGCAGTATTTT. The encoded protein is CASSSSGRGTDTQYF. Full variable domain (outside the CDR3, taken from reference TRBV11-2 and TRBJ2-3): EAGVAQSPRYKIIEKRQSVAFWCNPISGHATLYWYQQILGQGPKLLIQFQNNGVVDDSQLPKDRFSAERLKGVDSTLKIQPAKLEDSAVYLCASSSSGRGTDTQYFGPGTRLTVL.

A few counts support this clone. The V and J genes are TRBV2 and TRBJ1-5, with D uncertain. CDR3 size: 14 residues. The ends were cut back, 3 bases at V and 7 bases at J, with 13 bases in the middle. Germline loops: CDR1 SNHLY, CDR2 FYNNEI. CDR3 sequence (DNA): TGTGCCAGCAGTGACGAGGCAGTGGGGCAGCCCCAGCATTTT. As protein: CASSDEAVGQPQHF.

V usage is TRBV15 and J usage is TRBJ1-2; D is unresolved. Germline values: CDR1 LNHNV, CDR2 YYDKDF (reference sequence). Between the trimmed V and J ends, which lost 3 bases and 0 bases, there was a span of 11 bases. The CDR3 loop spans 15 amino acids. This CDR3 is CATSSRRNSNYGYTF. The CDR3 nucleotides read TGTGCCACCAGCAGCAGACGGAACTCTAACTATGGCTACACCTTC.

The chain recombines TRBV5-6 with TRBJ2-1, with TRBD2 identical over 10 bases. This CDR3 spans 16 amino acids. Trimming removed 1 base from V and 5 bases from J; junction bases left unmatched: 6. The germline gives CDR1 SGHDT, CDR2 YYEEEE. DNA of the CDR3: TGTGCCAGCAGCTTGCTTAGCGGGGGGAAAAACAATGAGCAGTTCTTC. It is translated as CASSLLSGGKNNEQFF.

The chain combines TRBV11-3 with TRBJ1-1; D might be TRBD1 (5 bases). Trimming removed 11 bases from V and 3 bases from J, with 10 bases in between. Germline V gene data show CDR1 as SGHNT and CDR2 as YENEEA. The CDR3 extends over 11 amino acids. The CDR3 sequence: CAVGGDTEAFF. The DNA for the CDR3 is TGTGCCGTCGGAGGGGACACTGAAGCTTTCTTT.

The chain is built from TRBV9 and TRBJ2-1; D is tentatively TRBD1 or TRBD2 (5 bases each). The V and J ends lost 4 bases and 2 bases respectively, with 10 bases between them. Germline lookup yields CDR1 SGDLS and CDR2 YYNGEE. The CDR3 runs to 14 residues. The CDR3: CASSLGVTYNEQFF. CDR3 DNA: TGTGCCAGCAGCTTGGGGGTAACCTACAATGAGCAGTTCTTC.

V usage is TRBV29-1 and J usage is TRBJ2-1, with D perhaps TRBD1 or TRBD2 (5 bases each). CDR1 and CDR2 (germline): SQVTM, ANQGSEA. The CDR3 has 15 amino acids. Deletions cut 7 bases from V and 5 bases from J, with 21 bases between. CDR3 in amino acids: CSGGLLTGRDNEQFF. The CDR3 DNA reads TGCAGCGGAGGGCTCCTAACGGGACGGGACAATGAGCAGTTCTTC.

J is TRBJ2-1 and V is TRBV9; 8 nucleotides line up with TRBD2. This CDR3 spans 14 amino acids. The V gene end was trimmed by 1 base and the J gene end by 8 bases; junction bases not matched to a gene: 5. Germline V lookup: CDR1 SGDLS, CDR2 YYNGEE. The DNA for the CDR3 is TGTGCCAGCAGCGTACGGACTAGCCTGGATGAGCAGTTCTTC. It yields the protein CASSVRTSLDEQFF.

The V call is TRBV6-5, the J call TRBJ2-7; 8 bases align to TRBD1. V trimming: 5 bases; J trimming: 0 bases; junction bases outside the gene matches: 6. The germline V gene encodes CDR1 MNHEY and CDR2 SVGAGI. The CDR3 is 15 residues long. The CDR3 sequence is CASSRTGTGSYEQYF. The CDR3 DNA follows: TGTGCCAGCAGTCGAACCGGGACAGGCTCCTACGAGCAGTACTTC.

This clone has more than one count but fewer than ten. The chain is built from TRBV7-2 and TRBJ1-1, with a weak D call TRBD1 (5 bases). The ends were cut back, 5 bases at V and 1 base at J, with 17 bases in the middle. The CDR3 loop spans 16 amino acids. CDR1 is SGHTA and CDR2 is FQGNSA in the germline V gene. As DNA, the CDR3 is TGTGCCAGCAGCCAAGGGGACTTCACCCGGAACACTGAAGCTTTCTTT. It encodes CASSQGDFTRNTEAFF.

The chain uses TRBV27 and TRBJ2-3; D unresolved. The CDR3 is 12 amino acids. The ends were cut back, 5 bases at V and 8 bases at J, with 11 bases in the middle. The germline V gene has CDR1 MNHEY and CDR2 SMNVEV (reference sequence). CDR3 DNA: TGTGCCAGCAGTCCCTTGGGTCCTACGCAGTATTTT. Its translation is CASSPLGPTQYF.

This rearrangement joins TRBV5-1 to TRBJ2-2, with 9 bases lining up with TRBD2. This CDR3 is built from 15 residues. Germline V lookup: CDR1 SGHRS, CDR2 YFSETQ. Trimming at V came to 4 bases and at J to 2 bases, leaving 3 bases not matched to a gene. This CDR3 is CASSRTSENTGELFF. DNA of the CDR3: TGCGCCAGCAGCCGGACTAGCGAAAACACCGGGGAGCTGTTTTTT. Complete variable domain (other parts from reference TRBV5-1 and TRBJ2-2): KAGVTQTPRYLIKTRGQQVTLSCSPISGHRSVSWYQQTPGQGLQFLFEYFSETQRNKGNFPGRFSGRQFSNSRSEMNVSTLELGDSALYLCASSRTSENTGELFFGEGSRLTVL.

Only a few counts were recorded for this clone. This chain joins TRBV30 and TRBJ1-1; unclear D gene. The V gene's germline CDR1 is GTSNPN and CDR2 SVGIG (reference sequence). V shed 2 bases and J shed 10 bases, with 11 bases lying between them. This CDR3 has 11 amino acids. The CDR3 sequence: CAWSPRERAFF. CDR3 DNA: TGTGCCTGGAGTCCCCGGGAGCGAGCTTTCTTT. Drawing the rest from reference TRBV30 and TRBJ1-1, the complete variable domain is SQTIHQWPATLVQPVGSPLSLECTVEGTSNPNLYWYRQAAGRGLQLLFYSVGIGQISSEVPQNLSASRPQDRQFILSSKKLLLSDSGFYLCAWSPRERAFFGQGTRLTVV.

This clone was observed a few times. The chain joins TRBV10-3 to TRBJ2-5, with D possibly called TRBD1 or TRBD2 (5 bases each). The germline V and J ends were trimmed by 4 bases and 4 bases, with 13 bases remaining between them. CDR3 length: 14 residues. The germline V gene encodes CDR1 ENHRY and CDR2 SYGVKD. CDR3 protein: CAISVSGRGETQYF. CDR3 DNA: TGTGCCATCAGTGTATCGGGGCGCGGAGAGACCCAGTACTTC.

This clone was seen only a few times. The V gene is TRBV5-4, the J gene TRBJ2-5, with TRBD1 matching 8 bases. The CDR3 sequence is 15 residues long. CDR1 and CDR2 from the germline V gene are SGHNT and YYREEE (reference sequence). J gave up 1 base and V 5 bases, and 7 bases lay outside the gene matches. In DNA form, the CDR3 reads TGTGCCAGCAGTTCGGGACAGGCGATCCAAGAGACCCAGTACTTC. It is translated as CASSSGQAIQETQYF. Full variable domain (outside the CDR3, taken from reference TRBV5-4 and TRBJ2-5): ETGVTQSPTHLIKTRGQQVTLRCSSQSGHNTVSWYQQALGQGPQFIFQYYREEENGRGNFPPRFSGLQFPNYSSELNVNALELDDSALYLCASSSGQAIQETQYFGPGTRLLVL.

This rearrangement joins TRBV7-2 to TRBJ2-7; 7 bases are shared with TRBD2. With V trimmed by 6 bases and J by 5 bases, 10 bases remained unmatched. The CDR3 covers 14 residues. The V gene's germline CDR1 is SGHTA and CDR2 FQGNSA. The chain's CDR3 is CASSSRSGVHEQYF. Written as DNA, the CDR3 is TGTGCCAGCAGTTCAAGGAGCGGGGTGCACGAGCAGTACTTC.